The rows below give T cell receptor beta chains drawn from one sample of a study of blood T cell repertoires in COVID-19. The protocol was immunoSEQ multiplex PCR, while the TCRdb copy is restricted to in-frame clones and leaves out a portion. The sample has 90,000 to 150,000 clones; about 80% are singletons. The sample was peripheral blood. The receptors here all came from a woman aged 80 or older with acute or convalescent COVID-19. CDR3s include the opening cysteine and the closing phenylalanine or tryptophan. Each record gives: clone size, V gene, J gene, D gene, CDR3 protein, CDR3 DNA. A D gene is named only where the DNA matches it firmly. For some rows the clone size is stated as once, few or many, or as a class when expanded; others skip it.

>-|TRBV7-6|TRBJ2-7|TRBD1
CASSRGQSTVYEQYF
TGTGCCAGCAGCCGGGGACAGAGCACTGTCTACGAGCAGTACTTC
>-|TRBV23-1|TRBJ2-3|-
CASRRECTDTQYF
TGCGCCAGCCGCAGGGAATGCACAGATACGCAGTATTTT
>-|TRBV5-8|TRBJ1-2|-
CASSLDRNYGYTF
TGTGCCAGCAGCTTGGACAGGAACTATGGCTACACCTTC
>few|TRBV7-2|TRBJ1-1|TRBD1
CASSYPDRGRFGAFF
TGTGCCAGCAGCTACCCCGACAGGGGGCGGTTCGGAGCTTTCTTT
>-|TRBV20-1|TRBJ1-4|-
CSASPGVATNEKLFF
TGCAGTGCTAGTCCAGGGGTTGCAACTAATGAAAAACTGTTTTTT
>-|TRBV14|TRBJ1-2|-
CASSAGDNYGYTF
TGTGCCAGCAGCGCCGGGGATAACTATGGCTACACCTTC
>few|TRBV4-2|TRBJ1-4|TRBD1
CASSQEPGQPSKEPNEKLFF
TGTGCCAGCAGCCAAGAACCGGGACAGCCCTCGAAAGAGCCTAATGAAAAACTGTTTTTT
>-|TRBV28|TRBJ2-3|TRBD1
CASGDRDGTDTQYF
TGTGCCAGCGGAGACAGGGACGGCACAGATACGCAGTATTTT
>-|TRBV30|TRBJ1-2|TRBD1
CAWWDRRYYGYTF
TGTGCCTGGTGGGACAGGCGGTACTATGGCTACACCTTC
>-|TRBV7-2|TRBJ2-5|-
CASSSRGSGLMATQYF
TGTGCCAGCAGCTCCAGGGGGAGCGGACTAATGGCGACCCAGTACTTC
>-|TRBV2|TRBJ1-2|-
CASSDRRFTAKYGYTF
TGTGCCAGCAGTGATCGGAGGTTTACAGCGAAGTATGGCTACACCTTC
>-|TRBV7-9|TRBJ2-7|TRBD1
CASSGPRGPYEQYF
TGTGCCAGCAGCGGTCCCAGGGGGCCGTACGAGCAGTACTTC
>-|TRBV28|TRBJ1-2|TRBD1
CASRRGGNYGYTF
TGTGCCAGCAGACGAGGGGGCAACTATGGCTACACCTTC
>-|TRBV23-1|TRBJ2-5|TRBD2
CASTWTSGRATKTQYF
TGCGCCAGCACATGGACTAGCGGGAGGGCTACTAAGACCCAGTACTTC
>-|TRBV19|TRBJ2-2|-
CASSGRSNTGELFF
TGTGCCAGTAGCGGGAGATCGAACACCGGGGAGCTGTTTTTT
>-|TRBV7-9|TRBJ2-1|TRBD2
CASRGTSGGSSYNEQFF
TGTGCCAGCAGAGGGACTAGCGGGGGGAGCTCCTACAATGAGCAGTTCTTC
>few|TRBV4-2|TRBJ1-1|TRBD1
CASSQPGTGAWAFF
TGTGCCAGCAGCCAGCCCGGGACAGGGGCTTGGGCTTTCTTT
>-|TRBV7-9|TRBJ2-1|TRBD2
CASSPRLAGDYNEQFF
TGTGCCAGCAGCCCCCGACTAGCGGGAGACTACAATGAGCAGTTCTTC
>-|TRBV25-1|TRBJ2-3|TRBD2
CASRRGLAGDTQYF
TGTGCCAGCAGAAGGGGACTAGCTGGCGATACGCAGTATTTT
>-|TRBV5-4|TRBJ2-7|-
CASSFTGTYEQYF
TGTGCCAGCAGCTTCACTGGTACCTACGAGCAGTACTTC
>-|TRBV7-2|TRBJ2-5|TRBD1
CASSLAGGAETQYF
TGTGCCAGCAGCCTGGCAGGGGGCGCGGAGACCCAGTACTTC
>-|TRBV4-2|TRBJ2-2|TRBD1
CASSPAAPNRGLGTGELFF
TGTGCCAGCAGCCCCGCTGCCCCTAACAGGGGGCTGGGCACCGGGGAGCTGTTTTTT
>-|TRBV28|TRBJ1-3|TRBD1
CASNPQGAENTIYF
TGTGCCAGCAACCCACAGGGGGCCGAAAACACCATATATTTT
>-|TRBV19|TRBJ1-1|TRBD1
CASSIAGGTTEAFF
TGTGCCAGTAGTATCGCAGGGGGGACCACTGAAGCTTTCTTT
>-|TRBV5-1|TRBJ2-1|TRBD2
CASSAILAGDNEQFF
TGCGCCAGCAGCGCCATACTAGCGGGGGACAATGAGCAGTTCTTC
>-|TRBV5-4|TRBJ1-3|-
CASSNLQGIRGNTIYF
TGTGCCAGCAGCAACCTACAGGGTATTCGCGGAAACACCATATATTTT
>medium-sized|TRBV7-8|TRBJ2-6|-
CASSLVLSGANVLTF
TGTGCCAGCAGCTTAGTCCTCTCTGGGGCCAACGTCCTGACTTTC
>-|TRBV7-2|TRBJ2-3|TRBD2
CASSLARLAGGRVDTQYF
TGTGCCAGCAGCTTAGCTCGGCTAGCGGGAGGGCGGGTAGATACGCAGTATTTT
>-|TRBV3-1/TRBV3-2|TRBJ2-1|TRBD2
CASSQDVASGGREQFF
TGTGCCAGCAGCCAAGACGTGGCTAGCGGGGGTAGAGAGCAGTTCTTC
>-|TRBV14|TRBJ1-1|TRBD1
CASSPTQGATEAFF
TGTGCCAGCAGCCCAACCCAGGGGGCCACTGAAGCTTTCTTT
>-|TRBV7-9|TRBJ2-3|-
CASSPALADTQYF
TGTGCCAGCAGCCCCGCACTAGCAGATACGCAGTATTTT
>-|TRBV19|TRBJ1-4|TRBD1
CATATGQGSTNEKLFF
TGTGCCACCGCCACGGGACAGGGTTCCACTAATGAAAAACTGTTTTTT
>-|TRBV20-1|TRBJ1-1|-
CSASLQANTEAFF
TGCAGTGCTAGTCTGCAGGCCAACACTGAAGCTTTCTTT
>once|TRBV4-3|TRBJ1-4|-
CASSQDFDSGEKLFF
TGCGCCAGCAGCCAAGATTTCGACAGTGGTGAAAAACTGTTTTTT
>-|TRBV12-3/TRBV12-4|TRBJ2-1|-
CASRQGIEQFF
TGTGCCAGCAGGCAGGGCATCGAGCAGTTCTTC
>-|TRBV6-6|TRBJ1-5|-
CASSYSGQISNQPQHF
TGTGCCAGCAGTTACTCCGGACAGATTAGCAATCAGCCCCAGCATTTT
>-|TRBV27|TRBJ2-3|-
CASSLGRASTDTQYF
TGTGCCAGCAGTTTGGGCAGGGCTAGCACAGATACGCAGTATTTT
>few|TRBV7-2|TRBJ2-1|TRBD2
CASLLAGGWNEQFF
TGTGCCTCCCTCCTAGCGGGAGGGTGGAATGAGCAGTTCTTC
>-|TRBV28|TRBJ2-7|TRBD2
CASTPLLGLAGVYEQYF
TGTGCCAGCACGCCCCTCCTGGGGCTAGCGGGAGTTTACGAGCAGTACTTC
>-|TRBV19|TRBJ1-5|-
CASSTAVGVQPQHF
TGTGCCAGTAGTACGGCAGTCGGAGTTCAGCCCCAGCATTTT
>-|TRBV7-6|TRBJ1-4|-
CASSLAPRTGANEKLFF
TGTGCCAGCAGCCTAGCCCCCAGGACGGGGGCTAATGAAAAACTGTTTTTT
>-|TRBV18|TRBJ1-4|TRBD1
CASSPYPGQGGEKLFF
TGTGCCAGCTCACCATATCCGGGACAGGGGGGAGAAAAACTGTTTTTT
>-|TRBV6-2/TRBV6-3|TRBJ1-1|-
CASSYTMTGMNTEAFF
TGTGCCAGCAGTTACACTATGACGGGAATGAACACTGAAGCTTTCTTT
>-|TRBV6-5|TRBJ2-6|-
CASSLDSEWDVLTF
TGTGCCAGCAGCCTGGACAGCGAGTGGGACGTCCTGACTTTC
>-|TRBV5-1|TRBJ1-1|TRBD1
CASSPGQLRGTEAFF
TGCGCCAGCAGCCCGGGACAGTTGAGGGGCACTGAAGCTTTCTTT
>-|TRBV7-2|TRBJ2-7|-
CASSPGSPDYEQYF
TGTGCCAGCAGCCCCGGGTCGCCAGACTACGAGCAGTACTTC
>-|TRBV11-2|TRBJ2-1|-
CASSFETGPINEQFF
TGTGCCAGCAGCTTTGAGACAGGTCCGATAAATGAGCAGTTCTTC
>-|TRBV19|TRBJ1-5|TRBD1
CASSRQGAGNQPQHF
TGTGCCAGTAGTAGACAGGGGGCTGGCAATCAGCCCCAGCATTTT
>-|TRBV11-2|TRBJ1-2|TRBD1
CASSFRTGVKVDYGYTF
TGTGCCAGCAGCTTCAGGACAGGGGTGAAGGTTGACTATGGCTACACCTTC
>-|TRBV28|TRBJ1-1|TRBD1
CASSTPGTGWGIGNTEAFF
TGTGCCAGCAGTACCCCCGGGACAGGGTGGGGTATTGGGAACACTGAAGCTTTCTTT